Presented here are 12 T cell receptor beta chains from one specimen sequenced in a study of PD-L1 blockade in urothelial cancer. Profiling relied on immunoSEQ multiplex PCR, and the TCRdb table lists in-frame clones only, not all of them. The profile shows about 86,000 clones, roughly 84% of them singletons. Documented time point: pretreatment peripheral blood. Sequenced here: PBMCs, sampled around atezolizumab (anti-PD-L1) treatment. Receptors originate from a man in his 60s with urothelial cancer.

This chain uses TRBV5-8 with TRBJ1-4; D gene unclear. Germline V CDR1 and CDR2: SGHTS, YDEGEE. The CDR3 runs 14 residues. V lost 2 bases to trimming and J lost 2 bases, with 7 bases between them. Here the CDR3 DNA reads TGTGCCAGCAGCTTCCTGAGGACTAATGAAAAACTGTTTTTT. This translates into CASSFLRTNEKLFF.

This rearrangement joins TRBV7-6 to TRBJ1-1; D remains unclear. Germline V lookup: CDR1 SGHVS, CDR2 FNYEAQ. V was shortened by 8 bases and J by 5 bases, with 18 bases between the two germline ends. There are 14 residues in the CDR3. CDR3 residues: CASGRRVGITEAFF. The CDR3, as DNA: TGTGCCAGCGGGAGGCGGGTAGGAATAACTGAAGCTTTCTTT.

This clone has only a few counts. The chain links TRBV5-8 to TRBJ1-5; D unclear. Trimming removed 0 bases at V and 13 bases at J, with 14 bases between. The length of the CDR3 is 13 residues. CDR1 SGHTS and CDR2 YDEGEE come from the germline V gene. CDR3 DNA sequence: TGTGCCAGCAGCTTGGGAGTGGGTTTGACTCAGCATTTT. Amino acid sequence: CASSLGVGLTQHF.

The chain uses TRBV2 and TRBJ2-7, with 8 bases that match TRBD2. The ends lost 5 bases at V and 4 bases at J; junction bases unmatched: 7. The CDR3 length is 14 residues. Germline values: CDR1 SNHLY, CDR2 FYNNEI. CDR3 bases: TGTGCCAGCAGTAGGGCTAGCGGGTTATACGAGCAGTACTTC. Translating gives CASSRASGLYEQYF.

This clone appeared a few times. The chain uses TRBV7-9 and TRBJ1-2, with D unresolved. Trimming took 5 bases from V and 4 from J, leaving 11 bases between them. The CDR3 covers 13 residues. CDR1 and CDR2 (germline): SEHNR, FQNEAQ (reference sequence). The CDR3 here is CASSPDGGYGYTF. Here the CDR3 DNA reads TGTGCCAGCAGCCCGGATGGAGGCTATGGCTACACCTTC. The entire variable domain, with the rest obtained from reference TRBV7-9 and TRBJ1-2, is as follows: DTGVSQNPRHKITKRGQNVTFRCDPISEHNRLYWYRQTLGQGPEFLTYFQNEAQLEKSRLLSDRFSAERPKGSFSTLEIQRTEQGDSAMYLCASSPDGGYGYTFGSGTRLTVV.

The V and J genes are TRBV11-2 and TRBJ1-3, with D maybe TRBD1 (5 bases). There are 16 residues in the CDR3. V was trimmed by 6 bases and J by 3 bases, leaving 18 bases between them. Germline loops: CDR1 SGHAT, CDR2 FQNNGV. CDR3 in amino acids: CASRISFKGFGNTIYF. In nucleotides, the CDR3 is TGTGCCAGCAGGATATCCTTCAAGGGGTTTGGAAACACCATATATTTT.

The chain recombines TRBV7-2 with TRBJ2-2, with a weak D call TRBD1 (5 bases). There are 15 residues in the CDR3. Per germline, CDR1 SGHTA and CDR2 FQGNSA. The ends were cut back, 3 bases at V and 4 bases at J, with 12 bases in the middle. In DNA, the CDR3 is TGTGCCAGCAGCTTCTGGGGCAGTCGCACCGGGGAGCTGTTTTTT. This sequence encodes CASSFWGSRTGELFF.

The V gene is TRBV6-5, the J gene TRBJ2-7; 8 bases are a match to TRBD1. The CDR3 loop spans 14 amino acids. V gave up 6 bases and J gave up 2 bases; unmatched junction bases: 6. Germline V gene data show CDR1 as MNHEY and CDR2 as SVGAGI. The CDR3 region is CASSRTGSAYEQYF. CDR3 bases: TGTGCCAGCAGCCGGACAGGGAGCGCCTACGAGCAGTACTTC.

The DNA for the CDR3 is TGTGCCAGTAGTATAGGTCAGGGGAACACTGAAGCTTTCTTT. Translated, it gives CASSIGQGNTEAFF. The chain uses TRBV19 and TRBJ1-1, with D perhaps TRBD1 (5 bases). This CDR3 is 14 amino acids long. Germline CDR1 reads LNHDA; CDR2 reads SQIVND (reference sequence). The V end lost 1 base, the J end lost 1 base, and 7 bases lay between the germline ends.

The chain carries TRBV4-2 and TRBJ2-7; D possibly corresponds to TRBD2 (7 bases). The germline V and J ends were trimmed by 4 bases and 2 bases, with 12 bases remaining between them. The CDR3 is 14 amino acids. CDR1 is LGHNA and CDR2 is YNFKEQ in the germline V gene. The CDR3 DNA is TGTGCCAGCAGCCCGGGGGGCACGGCCTACGAGCAGTACTTC. It translates to CASSPGGTAYEQYF.

The chain employs TRBV19 and TRBJ1-1, with D tentatively TRBD1 (6 bases). V dropped 6 bases and J dropped 0 bases, with 20 bases sitting between them. Germline CDR1 is LNHDA and CDR2 is SQIVND (reference sequence). There are 17 residues in the CDR3. The CDR3 is CASRLIQGRDMNTEAFF. The CDR3 coding sequence is TGTGCCAGTAGGCTCATCCAGGGGAGGGATATGAACACTGAAGCTTTCTTT.

The V and J genes are TRBV5-1 and TRBJ1-1; weak D call: TRBD1 (5 bases). The germline V and J ends were trimmed by 5 bases and 3 bases, with 14 bases remaining between them. Germline V gives CDR1 SGHRS, CDR2 YFSETQ. The CDR3 has 14 amino acids. CDR3 DNA sequence: TGCGCCAGCAGAAGGGACTGGTTAGACACTGAAGCTTTCTTT. It yields the protein CASRRDWLDTEAFF.